A selection of T cell receptor beta chains follows, all from one sample in a study of blood T cell repertoires in COVID-19. The assay was immunoSEQ multiplex PCR, and TCRdb's table has in-frame clones only and misses some. The sample has 95,000 to 130,000 clones, approximately 82% seen once. The sample consisted of peripheral blood. Source of these receptors: a man aged 25 to 45 with acute or convalescent COVID-19. Each CDR3 is given with its conserved first and last residue.

>TRBJ2-2|TRBV6-2/TRBV6-3
CASSYGGMNTGELFF
>TRBJ1-1|TRBV6-6
CASSPGVVNTEAFF
>TRBJ2-2|TRBV21-1
CASSPDDPGLAGGRATGELFF
>TRBJ1-1|TRBV9
CASSDRAGTANTEAFF
>TRBJ1-6|TRBV9
CASSVGGRDLNSPLHF
>TRBJ2-1|TRBV27
CASSLVEYNEQFF
>TRBJ2-4|TRBV7-9
CASSLGGQGAAKNIQYF
>TRBJ1-2|TRBV25-1
CASRGTGLGYTF
>TRBJ2-5|TRBV5-1
CASSSRVEETQYF
>TRBJ2-1|TRBV7-8
CASSLDLADNEQFF
>TRBJ2-2|TRBV7-3
CASSYGSGTGELFF
>TRBJ1-1|TRBV30
CACQEAVRKEVTEAFF
>TRBJ1-2|TRBV9
CASSVVSPSYGYTF
>TRBJ2-1|TRBV5-1
CASSLGGVAGGPYNEQFF
>TRBJ1-1|TRBV18
CASSPLGTGSINTEAFF
>TRBJ2-1|TRBV5-4
CATGLAGRYEQFF
>TRBJ2-1|TRBV4-1
CASSQASGGPEQFF
>TRBJ2-1|TRBV24-1
CATSDQRGGENEQFF
>TRBJ1-1|TRBV19
CASHAYGMWNTEAFF
>TRBJ2-5|TRBV27
CASSLLDQETQYF
>TRBJ2-5|TRBV4-2
CASAGDPQETQYF
>TRBJ1-6|TRBV5-4
CASRMGQNNSPLHF
>TRBJ2-1|TRBV29-1
CSVTGQGYNEQFF
>TRBJ1-6|TRBV25-1
CASSEYRGPVESPLHF
>TRBJ1-1|TRBV27
CASTSLGVNTEAFF
>TRBJ2-3|TRBV3-1/TRBV3-2
CASSQVAGTPTDTQYF
>TRBJ1-6|TRBV5-4
CASGLGQDNSPLHF
>TRBJ1-4|TRBV7-8
CASSLSPKIDRDGTNEKLFF
>TRBJ2-2|TRBV11-2
CASSLDRGRGELFF
>TRBJ2-3|TRBV5-1
CASSAGQATDTQYF
>TRBJ2-1|TRBV7-9
CASSSGQLAVPYNEQFF
>TRBJ1-4|TRBV4-3
CASSQEAGIASNEKLFF
>TRBJ2-1|TRBV4-2
CASTQVRTGDYNEQFF
>TRBJ2-3|TRBV6-5
CASSYSSGMRTDTQYF
>TRBJ1-6|TRBV7-8
CASSLDGLYNSPLHF
>TRBJ1-1|TRBV7-9
CASSMDGGTEAFF
>TRBJ1-1|TRBV19
CASSIDPGVTEAFF
>TRBJ2-1|TRBV10-3
CAISDRVNEQFF
>TRBJ1-5|TRBV4-3
CASSQEWDRGLGQPQHF
>TRBJ1-1|TRBV5-1
CASSPLNRDRNTEAFF
>TRBJ1-2|TRBV5-1
CASSLDAGRGYTF
>TRBJ2-3|TRBV24-1
CATSDRREYTQYF
>TRBJ2-1|TRBV25-1
CARQGRDGGNEQFF
>TRBJ1-1|TRBV7-2
CASSLARLDTEAFF
>TRBJ1-2|TRBV7-2
CASSLGGQGSNYGYTF